These T cell receptor beta chains were read from a single sample in a study of yellow fever vaccine responses in identical twins. Using its own MiXCR run on the RT-PCR reads, TCRdb lists one record per CDR3 protein. The sample holds 13,000 to 15,000 distinct CDR3 sequences, about 88% seen once. The sample in question was T cells from blood (PBMCs), unsorted or a sorted subset (not recorded which), obtained before or after yellow fever vaccination (not recorded which). All receptors come from a woman in her late teens or twenties who received the yellow fever vaccine. Both conserved end residues are part of each CDR3. D genes are given only for firm matches. Size is stated for part of the rows, as once, few or many counts, or as a class when the clone is expanded.

clone_size j_call d_call v_call cdr3_nt cdr3_aa
. TRBJ1-5 TRBD1 TRBV19 TGTGCCAGTAGCTTGACAGGGAACAATCAGCCCCAGCATTTT CASSLTGNNQPQHF
. TRBJ2-1 TRBD2 TRBV20-1 TGCAGTGCTAGAGACCTAGCGGGATACAATGAGCAGTTCTTC CSARDLAGYNEQFF
. TRBJ2-1 TRBD2 TRBV3-1 TGTGCCAGCAGCCAAGGGAGAGCGGGGAATGAGCAGTTCTTC CASSQGRAGNEQFF
once TRBJ2-2 . TRBV7-6 TGTGCCAGCAGCATCTCCTTTAGAACCGGGGAGCTGTTTTTT CASSISFRTGELFF
. TRBJ1-2 TRBD1 TRBV12-3/TRBV12-4 TGTGCCAGCAGCCTCGGACAGGGCCGGGGCTACACCTTC CASSLGQGRGYTF
few TRBJ2-5 . TRBV3-1 TGTGCCAGCAGCCAAGAGACCCAGTACTTC CASSQETQYF
. TRBJ1-1 . TRBV5-5 TGTGCCAGCAGCTTGCTCCTTATAATGAACACTGAAGCTTTCTTT CASSLLLIMNTEAFF
. TRBJ2-6 . TRBV18 TGTGCCAGCTCACCAAACAGGGTATCATCTGGGGCCAACGTCCTGACTTTC CASSPNRVSSGANVLTF
. TRBJ2-5 . TRBV20-1 TGCAGTGCCTTTGGGGCCCAAGAGACCCAGTACTTC CSAFGAQETQYF
. TRBJ1-6 TRBD1 TRBV11-1 TGTGCCAGCAGCTTACTGGGACAGGGGTTTGACTCACCCCTCCACTTT CASSLLGQGFDSPLHF
. TRBJ1-5 . TRBV23-1 TGCGCCAGCAGTCAAGTTCCCCCCCCGGACAATCAGCCCCAGCATTTT CASSQVPPPDNQPQHF
. TRBJ2-1 . TRBV12-3/TRBV12-4 TGTGCCAGCAGTCCCTGGACCGACAGGATCCACAATGAGCAGTTCTTC CASSPWTDRIHNEQFF
. TRBJ1-6 TRBD1 TRBV28 TGTGCCAGCAGGGACGCGCTTCAGGGGGCAATTTCACCCCTCCACTTT CASRDALQGAISPLHF
. TRBJ2-1 . TRBV29-1 TGCAGCGTTGAAAGAGCGAGCAATGAGCAGTTCTTC CSVERASNEQFF
. TRBJ2-1 . TRBV10-3 TGTGCCATCAGGCCGAGCGGGACAAATCAGTGGGGCAATGAGCAGTTCTTC CAIRPSGTNQWGNEQFF
once TRBJ1-1 . TRBV20-1 TGCAGTGCTTTCGGACATGAAGCTTTCTTT CSAFGHEAFF
. TRBJ2-1 . TRBV5-1 TGCGCCAGCAGCTTGGGGCTTGTCGGTGGGGATGAGCAGTTCTTC CASSLGLVGGDEQFF
. TRBJ1-6 TRBD1 TRBV4-1 TGCGCCAGCAGCCAGTTACAGGGGGGTAATTCACCCCTCCACTTT CASSQLQGGNSPLHF
. TRBJ2-3 TRBD2 TRBV4-2 TGTGCCAGCAGCCAAGATAGGACTAGCGGGGGCCCTCGAGATACGCAGTATTTT CASSQDRTSGGPRDTQYF
. TRBJ2-1 TRBD2 TRBV18 TGTGCCAGCTCACCAACTAGCGGAGGATCCTACAATGAGCAGTTCTTC CASSPTSGGSYNEQFF
. TRBJ2-3 . TRBV11-3 TGTGCCAGCAGCGCAGGCCCAGGGAGCACAGATACGCAGTATTTT CASSAGPGSTDTQYF
. TRBJ1-2 TRBD1 TRBV20-1 TGCAGTGTAGGGGAAGGACAGGGGGCGCGTGGCTACACCTTC CSVGEGQGARGYTF
. TRBJ2-5 . TRBV4-1 TGCGCCAGCAGCCAAGATCGAGGAGCGTGGTACCAAGAGACCCAGTACTTC CASSQDRGAWYQETQYF
once TRBJ1-5 . TRBV4-1 TGCGCCAGCAGCCCCCAAGGCGTCAATCAGCCCCAGCATTTT CASSPQGVNQPQHF
. TRBJ2-1 . TRBV20-1 TGCAGTCCACTAGCCCCGGCTAAGAGTGAGCAGTTCTTC CSPLAPAKSEQFF
. TRBJ1-1 TRBD1 TRBV24-1 TGTGCCACCAGTCAGGGGGCTGGGAGCACTGAAGCTTTCTTT CATSQGAGSTEAFF
. TRBJ1-1 . TRBV18 TGTGCCAGCTCACCGAGTCTACAGTATGAAGCTTTCTTT CASSPSLQYEAFF
. TRBJ2-5 . TRBV11-1 TGTGCCAGCAGCTTAGGAGGGGCGGACCCATACAAAGAGACCCAGTACTTC CASSLGGADPYKETQYF
. TRBJ2-1 . TRBV20-1 TGCAGTGCTAGATCGAACAATGAGCAGTTCTTC CSARSNNEQFF
once TRBJ1-5 . TRBV28 TGTGCCAGCAGACGTATCGGGGCTCAGCCCCAGCATTTT CASRRIGAQPQHF
. TRBJ2-1 TRBD1 TRBV14 TGTGCCAGCAGCCCACGTATCCCGGAAAAAGACAGGGATGCCAATGAGCAGTTCTTC CASSPRIPEKDRDANEQFF
. TRBJ2-7 . TRBV2 TGTGCCAGCAACTGGGAGGCGCTTACCTCCTACGAGCAGTACTTC CASNWEALTSYEQYF
. TRBJ2-2 . TRBV12-3/TRBV12-4 TGTGCCAGCAGGTCACGTCCGGACAGTTCCACCCAATCCGGGGAGCTGTTTTTT CASRSRPDSSTQSGELFF
. TRBJ2-7 . TRBV20-1 TGCAGTGCTAGAGACCAAGGACTAACCTACGAGCAGTACTTC CSARDQGLTYEQYF
. TRBJ1-4 TRBD1 TRBV6-5 TGTGCCAGCAGTTCGATGGGACAGCTAATTAATGAAAAACTGTTTTTT CASSSMGQLINEKLFF
. TRBJ2-2 . TRBV15 TGTGCCACCAGCACCCAGCGCGGCGGGGAGCTGTTTTTT CATSTQRGGELFF
. TRBJ1-2 . TRBV11-1 TGTGCCAGCAGCATCCCGCCCGGGGGCAGTAACTATGGCTACACCTTC CASSIPPGGSNYGYTF
. TRBJ2-3 . TRBV4-2 TGTGCCAGCAGCCGGCCGGGCGTAGCGGTACCCGACACAGATACGCAGTATTTT CASSRPGVAVPDTDTQYF
. TRBJ2-1 TRBD2 TRBV9 TGTGCCAGCAGCGAGACGCGGGGGGTCTACAATGAGCAGTTCTTC CASSETRGVYNEQFF
. TRBJ2-5 TRBD1 TRBV11-3 TGTGCCAGCAGCTTAGGATATCACCGGACAGGGTTGGAGACCCAGTACTTC CASSLGYHRTGLETQYF
. TRBJ1-2 . TRBV11-1 TGTGCCAGCAGCTTTGGGCCCGGGTCGTATGGCTACACCTTC CASSFGPGSYGYTF
. TRBJ2-1 . TRBV5-6 TGTGCCACCACTACGTGGGGCTTCAGCTCCTACAATGAGCAGTTCTTC CATTTWGFSSYNEQFF
. TRBJ2-1 TRBD2 TRBV10-1 TGCGCCAGCAGTGAGGGGACTAGCGGGGTGGGCAATGAGCAGTTCTTC CASSEGTSGVGNEQFF
. TRBJ2-3 . TRBV29-1 TGCAGCGTTGAAGGCCGGGGGAGCCCAGATACGCAGTATTTT CSVEGRGSPDTQYF
. TRBJ2-2 . TRBV7-2 TGTGCCAGCAGCCAATGGTCGGCCGGGGAGCTGTTTTTT CASSQWSAGELFF
. TRBJ2-7 . TRBV7-9 TGTGCCAGCGGCAGCTACAGCTCCTACGAGCAGTACTTC CASGSYSSYEQYF
once TRBJ2-3 . TRBV11-2 TGTGCCAGCAGCTTAGTCCCGGACCCGAGCACAGATACGCAGTATTTT CASSLVPDPSTDTQYF
. TRBJ2-2 . TRBV11-3 TGTGCCAGCAGCTCCCTGGGGACCGGGGAGCTGTTTTTT CASSSLGTGELFF
. TRBJ2-6 . TRBV5-6 TGTGCCAGCAGCTTGAGGCAGTATCGCTCTGGGGCCAACGTCCTGACTTTC CASSLRQYRSGANVLTF
. TRBJ1-6 TRBD1 TRBV11-1 TGTGCCAGCAGCTTGGGAACAGGGGGCTTGAATTCACCCCTCCACTTT CASSLGTGGLNSPLHF
once TRBJ1-4 . TRBV4-1 TGCGCCAGCAGCCAAGAGTTACTCATCATTGGGGAAAAACTGTTTTTT CASSQELLIIGEKLFF
few TRBJ2-1 . TRBV29-1 TGCAGCGTGATCCTAGTTGGAGTTGAGCAGTTCTTC CSVILVGVEQFF
. TRBJ1-6 . TRBV19 TGTGCCAGTAGTGGCATGGCAGCTAATTCACCCCTCCACTTT CASSGMAANSPLHF